A selection of T cell receptor beta chains follows, all from one sample in a study of CD8 T cells in ankylosing spondylitis. Using its own MiXCR run on the 5' RACE reads, TCRdb lists one record per CDR3 protein. Among fewer than 400,000 distinct CDR3 sequences listed, approximately 20% were seen once. Sequences were obtained from blood, either unsorted or a sorted T cell fraction (not recorded which). The source of these receptors is a male donor with ankylosing spondylitis. Both conserved end residues are part of each CDR3. A D gene is named only where the DNA matches it firmly. Only part of the rows carry a size: once, few, many, or a class if the clone is expanded.

j_call | d_call | v_call | clone_size | cdr3_nt | cdr3_aa
TRBJ1-5 | NA | TRBV9 | NA | TGTGCCAGCAGCGTTGGGGCTGATCAGCCCCAGCATTTT | CASSVGADQPQHF
TRBJ2-7 | TRBD1 | TRBV20-1 | NA | TGCAGTGGCGAGACAGGGGGCTCTTACGAGCAGTACTTC | CSGETGGSYEQYF
TRBJ2-3 | TRBD1 | TRBV12-3/TRBV12-4 | few | TGTGCCAGCAGCATGACAGGGGGTACGCAGTATTTT | CASSMTGGTQYF
TRBJ2-3 | NA | TRBV12-3/TRBV12-4 | few | TGTGCCAGCATCCCCCAGTGGGGCACAGATACGCAGTATTTT | CASIPQWGTDTQYF
TRBJ2-1 | TRBD2 | TRBV28 | NA | TGTGCCAGCAAGGAGGGAGGGCAGAACAATGAGCAGTTCTTC | CASKEGGQNNEQFF
TRBJ2-7 | NA | TRBV10-3 | few | TGTGCCATCAGTCCGGGGCAGTACGAGCAGTACTTC | CAISPGQYEQYF
TRBJ2-1 | NA | TRBV29-1 | NA | TGCAGCACTCGTAGATCAGCCAATGAGCAGTTCTTC | CSTRRSANEQFF
TRBJ1-4 | NA | TRBV11-3 | NA | TGTGCCAGCAGCTTAGGGGCGGGGAGTGAAAAACTGTTTTTT | CASSLGAGSEKLFF
TRBJ2-1 | NA | TRBV10-3 | few | TGTGCCACCGTAGCGGATCTCTCCTACAATGAGCAGTTCTTC | CATVADLSYNEQFF
TRBJ1-3 | NA | TRBV7-2 | NA | TGTGCCAGCAGCTTAGCAAGACACGCCGTCGACACCATATATTTT | CASSLARHAVDTIYF
TRBJ1-1 | NA | TRBV20-1 | many | TGCAGTGCTAGAGTGGGCGGCACTGAAGCTTTCTTT | CSARVGGTEAFF
TRBJ2-3 | NA | TRBV12-3/TRBV12-4 | NA | TGTGCCAGCAGCCCAGATGTGAACAGGGATACAGATACGCAGTATTTT | CASSPDVNRDTDTQYF
TRBJ2-5 | NA | TRBV12-3/TRBV12-4 | few | TGTGCCAGCAGTGTGGCGTGGAGCGAGACCCAGTACTTC | CASSVAWSETQYF
TRBJ2-1 | NA | TRBV24-1 | NA | TGTGCCACCAGTGACCCCCCCCGGGGGGCTTACAATGAGCAGTTCTTC | CATSDPPRGAYNEQFF
TRBJ2-1 | TRBD1 | TRBV6-5 | few | TGTGCCAGCAGTTACTCGAACTGGGACAGGGGTAAGAATGAGCAGTTCTTC | CASSYSNWDRGKNEQFF
TRBJ1-1 | NA | TRBV2 | many | TGTGCCAACACCCGGGGACGGCAGCAGAACACTGAAGCTTTCTTT | CANTRGRQQNTEAFF
TRBJ2-2 | TRBD2 | TRBV7-3 | NA | TGTGCCAGCAGCTTAATCGCTAGCGGGGGAACCGGGGAGCTGTTTTTT | CASSLIASGGTGELFF
TRBJ1-5 | NA | TRBV7-9 | NA | TGTGCCAGCAGCTTAGGATCGACTGGGAGTCAGCCCCAGCATTTT | CASSLGSTGSQPQHF
TRBJ2-7 | TRBD1 | TRBV7-2 | NA | TGTGCCAGCAGCTTTTATACAGGGGGGTCCTACGAGCAGTACTTC | CASSFYTGGSYEQYF
TRBJ2-7 | TRBD2 | TRBV5-1 | NA | TGCGCCAGCAGCTTACGAGCGGGGACCTACGAGCAGTACTTC | CASSLRAGTYEQYF
TRBJ2-5 | NA | TRBV29-1 | few | TGCAGCGTTGACACTGGACTACACCCAGGATCCCAGTACTTC | CSVDTGLHPGSQYF
TRBJ2-5 | TRBD1 | TRBV29-1 | few | TGCAGCGCCCCGGGACAGGGGAAAGAGACCCAGTACTTC | CSAPGQGKETQYF
TRBJ2-7 | NA | TRBV6-2/TRBV6-3 | NA | TGTGCCAGCAGCCCGGGTCAATGGTGGGAGCAGTACTTC | CASSPGQWWEQYF
TRBJ2-3 | TRBD1 | TRBV4-2 | few | TGTGCCAGCAGCCAGGGACAGGGGGACACAGATACGCAGTATTTT | CASSQGQGDTDTQYF
TRBJ2-1 | NA | TRBV11-1 | few | TGTGCCAGCAGGGAGATGCCGAGTAGAGAGCAGTTCTTC | CASREMPSREQFF
TRBJ2-1 | NA | TRBV18 | few | TGTGCCAGCTCACCAAGGAACAATGAGCAGTTCTTC | CASSPRNNEQFF
TRBJ2-1 | TRBD2 | TRBV6-2/TRBV6-3 | few | TGTGCCAGCAGATCTAGCGGCCGCTACAATGAGCAGTTCTTC | CASRSSGRYNEQFF
TRBJ1-5 | NA | TRBV5-1 | NA | TGCGCCAGCAGCTTGGTGGCAGGGGAGAATCAGCCCCAGCATTTT | CASSLVAGENQPQHF
TRBJ2-6 | NA | TRBV9 | NA | TGTGCCAGCAGCCAAAGCCGGGCCAACGTCCTGACTTTC | CASSQSRANVLTF
TRBJ2-7 | NA | TRBV20-1 | NA | TGCAGTGCTAAGTGGGCGGGGAGCTCCTACGAGCAGTACTTC | CSAKWAGSSYEQYF
TRBJ2-1 | NA | TRBV5-1 | many | TGCGCCAGCAGCTTGGTACTAGAAGAAGCCGCTGAGCAGTTCTTC | CASSLVLEEAAEQFF
TRBJ1-4 | TRBD1 | TRBV28 | once | TGTGCCACCCGGGAGGACAGGGCGGCAACTAATGAAAAACTGTTTTTT | CATREDRAATNEKLFF
TRBJ2-2 | NA | TRBV12-3/TRBV12-4 | few | TGTGCCAGCACCAGGGTTCTGTTCACCGGGGAGCTGTTTTTT | CASTRVLFTGELFF
TRBJ2-3 | NA | TRBV4-3 | few | TGCGCCAGCAGCCAAGATCCAGGGGTTGGTACGCAGTATTTT | CASSQDPGVGTQYF
TRBJ2-3 | NA | TRBV5-1 | few | TGCGCCAGCAGCTTCGAACAGATCGGAGATACGCAGTATTTT | CASSFEQIGDTQYF
TRBJ2-5 | NA | TRBV5-5 | few | TGTGCCAGCAGCTTTGGGACCCAAGAGACCCAGTACTTC | CASSFGTQETQYF
TRBJ1-2 | TRBD1 | TRBV6-1 | NA | TGTGCCAGCAGCGACCTACAGGGGGCGTATGGCTACACCTTC | CASSDLQGAYGYTF
TRBJ1-5 | NA | TRBV7-8 | few | TGTGCCAGCAGCCCCTGGACAGTAGATTCCGATCAGCCCCAGCATTTT | CASSPWTVDSDQPQHF
TRBJ1-5 | NA | TRBV29-1 | many | TGCAGCGTCGTGATCCAGGGCCTCGAAAATCAGCCCCAGCATTTT | CSVVIQGLENQPQHF
TRBJ2-7 | NA | TRBV5-1 | few | TGCGCCAGCAGATCCGGGATGCAAGGGGTCTACGAGCAGTACTTC | CASRSGMQGVYEQYF
TRBJ2-1 | NA | TRBV19 | few | TGTGCCAGTAGTCGGGGGCGAGAAAGCAATGAGCAGTTCTTC | CASSRGRESNEQFF
TRBJ2-1 | NA | TRBV7-3 | many | TGTGCCAGCAGCCCAGGGGCATGGACCTACAATGAGCAGTTCTTC | CASSPGAWTYNEQFF
TRBJ1-4 | NA | TRBV7-6 | few | TGTGCCAGCAGCTTAGGGAGGTTGGGACCAAAACTGTTTTTT | CASSLGRLGPKLFF
TRBJ1-1 | NA | TRBV27 | few | TGTGCCAGCGGCCTTAAGAGGATGAACACTGAAGCTTTCTTT | CASGLKRMNTEAFF
TRBJ2-5 | NA | TRBV19 | NA | TGTGCCAGTAGTGCACAGAGCGGGTCCCAAGAGACCCAGTACTTC | CASSAQSGSQETQYF
TRBJ1-3 | NA | TRBV18 | NA | TGTGCCAGCTCACCGAACCGGGATAGCTCTGGAAACACCATATATTTT | CASSPNRDSSGNTIYF
TRBJ2-7 | NA | TRBV5-1 | few | TGCGCCAGCAGATCGCCCACCCCAGGGGCCGAGCAGTACTTC | CASRSPTPGAEQYF
TRBJ2-1 | TRBD1 | TRBV29-1 | NA | TGCAGCGTTGCTACAGGGGCCCAATCCTACAATGAGCAGTTCTTC | CSVATGAQSYNEQFF
TRBJ2-7 | NA | TRBV29-1 | NA | TGCAGCGTTGTGAGCGTTAACAGGGTCTCCTACGAGCAGTACTTC | CSVVSVNRVSYEQYF
TRBJ1-4 | NA | TRBV7-9 | few | TGTGCCAGCAGCTTCACAGGACGGGAAAAACTGTTTTTT | CASSFTGREKLFF
TRBJ2-6 | NA | TRBV5-1 | many | TGCGCCAGCAGCTTATCTGGGGCCAACGTCCTGACTTTC | CASSLSGANVLTF
TRBJ2-1 | NA | TRBV6-2/TRBV6-3 | few | TGTGCCAGCAAGTTCGTAGGTGAGCAGTTCTTC | CASKFVGEQFF
TRBJ1-6 | TRBD1 | TRBV20-1 | few | TGCAGTGCCGAGGGGGCGGCTAATTCACCCCTCCACTTT | CSAEGAANSPLHF
TRBJ1-4 | NA | TRBV7-9 | NA | TGTGCCAGCAGCTCCATGGTTCCAAGGAATGAAAAACTGTTTTTT | CASSSMVPRNEKLFF
TRBJ1-4 | NA | TRBV7-2 | NA | TGTGCCAGCAGCTTCGCGGGGGCGGCGGAAAAACTGTTTTTT | CASSFAGAAEKLFF
TRBJ1-5 | TRBD1 | TRBV28 | NA | TGTGCCAGCAGCCAGGGGGGACGCAACAATCAGCCCCAGCATTTT | CASSQGGRNNQPQHF
TRBJ1-6 | NA | TRBV12-3/TRBV12-4 | many | TGTGCCAGCAGTCTCCACGGATGGTCCTATAATTCACCCCTCCACTTT | CASSLHGWSYNSPLHF
TRBJ1-1 | TRBD1 | TRBV7-9 | NA | TGTGCCAGCAGCTTAGGTAAAACAGGGGCGGACACTGAAGCTTTCTTT | CASSLGKTGADTEAFF
TRBJ2-7 | NA | TRBV3-1 | once | TGTGCCAGCAGCCAAGGGGCTACGGGGATATACGAGCAGTACTTC | CASSQGATGIYEQYF
TRBJ2-3 | TRBD2 | TRBV12-3/TRBV12-4 | few | TGTGCCAGCAGTTCCAACAGCGGGAGAGCAGATACGCAGTATTTT | CASSSNSGRADTQYF